This T cell receptor beta chain was captured by sequencing in a study of blood T cells in healthy people across ages. Primed by a sample-barcoded 5' primer and a J-beta primer mix, a second PCR proceeded for about 6 to 12 cycles. TCRdb passed the 5' RACE reads through MiXCR, listing each CDR3 protein once. The sample includes over 550,000 distinct CDR3 sequences, under 30% of them seen just once. The V segment lost 0 bases and the J segment 6 bases; nucleotides outside the gene matches: 17. Germline CDR1 SGHRS, CDR2 YFSETQ. The CDR3 has 19 residues. This clonotype has ten or more counts. Material: blood. This rearrangement joins TRBV5-1 to TRBJ1-2, with 10 bases aligning to TRBD1. This receptor was obtained from an elderly woman in good health. CDR3 region: CASSLDGSGQGKTTDGYTF. The CDR3 DNA sequence: TGCGCCAGCAGCTTGGATGGGTCGGGACAGGGGAAGACTACCGATGGCTACACCTTC.